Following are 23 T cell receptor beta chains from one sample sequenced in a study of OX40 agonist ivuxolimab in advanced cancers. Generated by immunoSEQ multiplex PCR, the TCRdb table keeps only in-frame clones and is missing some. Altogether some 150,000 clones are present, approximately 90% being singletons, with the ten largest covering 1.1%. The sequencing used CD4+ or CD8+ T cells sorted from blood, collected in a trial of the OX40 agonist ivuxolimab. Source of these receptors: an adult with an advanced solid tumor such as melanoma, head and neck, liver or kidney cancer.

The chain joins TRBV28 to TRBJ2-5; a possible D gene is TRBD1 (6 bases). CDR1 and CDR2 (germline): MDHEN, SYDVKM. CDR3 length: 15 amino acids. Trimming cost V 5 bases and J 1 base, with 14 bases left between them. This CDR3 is CASSPPRGPQETQYF. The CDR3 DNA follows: TGTGCCAGCAGTCCGCCCAGGGGACCCCAAGAGACCCAGTACTTC.

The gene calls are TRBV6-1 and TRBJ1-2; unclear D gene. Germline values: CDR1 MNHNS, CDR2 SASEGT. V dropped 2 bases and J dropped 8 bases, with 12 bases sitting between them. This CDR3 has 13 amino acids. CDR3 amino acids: CASSELTQRGYTF. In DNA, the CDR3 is TGTGCCAGCAGTGAACTGACCCAACGGGGCTACACCTTC.

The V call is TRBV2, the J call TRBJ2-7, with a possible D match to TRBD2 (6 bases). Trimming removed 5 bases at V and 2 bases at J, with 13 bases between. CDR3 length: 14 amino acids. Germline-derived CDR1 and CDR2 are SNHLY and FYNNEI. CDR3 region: CASSLSGGTYEQYF. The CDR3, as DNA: TGTGCCAGCAGTCTCTCCGGGGGAACCTACGAGCAGTACTTC.

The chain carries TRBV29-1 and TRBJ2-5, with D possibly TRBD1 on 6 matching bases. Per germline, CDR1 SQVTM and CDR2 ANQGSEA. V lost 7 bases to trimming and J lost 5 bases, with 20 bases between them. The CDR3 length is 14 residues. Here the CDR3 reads CSATTGSGGETQYF. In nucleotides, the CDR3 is TGCAGCGCCACAACAGGGTCGGGCGGGGAGACCCAGTACTTC.

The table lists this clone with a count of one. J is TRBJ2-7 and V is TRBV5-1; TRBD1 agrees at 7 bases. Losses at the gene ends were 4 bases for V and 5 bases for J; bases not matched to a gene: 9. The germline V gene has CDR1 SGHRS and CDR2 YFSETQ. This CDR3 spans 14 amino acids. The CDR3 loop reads CASSPGDRADEQYF. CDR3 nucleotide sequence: TGCGCCAGCAGCCCAGGAGACAGGGCGGACGAGCAGTACTTC. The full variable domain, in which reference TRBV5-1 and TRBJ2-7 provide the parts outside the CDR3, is KAGVTQTPRYLIKTRGQQVTLSCSPISGHRSVSWYQQTPGQGLQFLFEYFSETQRNKGNFPGRFSGRQFSNSRSEMNVSTLELGDSALYLCASSPGDRADEQYFGPGTRLTVT.

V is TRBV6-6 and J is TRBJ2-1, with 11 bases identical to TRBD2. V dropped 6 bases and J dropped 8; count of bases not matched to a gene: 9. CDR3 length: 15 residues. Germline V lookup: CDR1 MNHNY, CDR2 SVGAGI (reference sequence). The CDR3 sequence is CASSTRLAGNHEQFF. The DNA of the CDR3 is TGTGCCAGCAGCACCAGACTAGCGGGAAACCATGAGCAGTTCTTC.

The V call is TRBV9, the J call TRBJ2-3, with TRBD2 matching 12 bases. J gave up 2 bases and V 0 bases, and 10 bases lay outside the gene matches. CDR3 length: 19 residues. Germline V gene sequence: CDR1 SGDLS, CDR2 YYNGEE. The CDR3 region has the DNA TGTGCCAGCAGCGTAGCCCCTAGCGGGAGGGGGGGCTCCACAGATACGCAGTATTTT. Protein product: CASSVAPSGRGGSTDTQYF.

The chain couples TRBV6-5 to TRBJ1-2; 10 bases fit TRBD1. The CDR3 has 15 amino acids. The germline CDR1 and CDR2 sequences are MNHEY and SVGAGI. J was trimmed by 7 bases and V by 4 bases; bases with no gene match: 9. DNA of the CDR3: TGTGCCAGCAGTTCCTGGACAGGGGGGTCGCCTGGCTACACCTTC. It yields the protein CASSSWTGGSPGYTF.

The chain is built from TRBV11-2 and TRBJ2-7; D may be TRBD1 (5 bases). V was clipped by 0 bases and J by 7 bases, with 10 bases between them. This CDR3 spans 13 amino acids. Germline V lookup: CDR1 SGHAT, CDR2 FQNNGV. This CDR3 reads CASSLETASEQYF. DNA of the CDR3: TGTGCCAGCAGCTTAGAGACAGCCTCAGAGCAGTACTTC.

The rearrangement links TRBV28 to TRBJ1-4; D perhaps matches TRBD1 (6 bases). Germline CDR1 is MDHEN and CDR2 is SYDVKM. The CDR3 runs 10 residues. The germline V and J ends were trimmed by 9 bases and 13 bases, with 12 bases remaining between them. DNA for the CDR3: TGTGCCAGTGGGGGCCGGGGACTGTTTTTT. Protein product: CASGGRGLFF.

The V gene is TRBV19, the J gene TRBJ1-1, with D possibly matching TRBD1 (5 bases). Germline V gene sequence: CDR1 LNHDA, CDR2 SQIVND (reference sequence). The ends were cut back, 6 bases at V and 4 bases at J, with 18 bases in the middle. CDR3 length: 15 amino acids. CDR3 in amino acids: CASSSRRGSGTEAFF. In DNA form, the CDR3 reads TGTGCCAGTAGCTCCCGCCGGGGGTCGGGCACTGAAGCTTTCTTT.

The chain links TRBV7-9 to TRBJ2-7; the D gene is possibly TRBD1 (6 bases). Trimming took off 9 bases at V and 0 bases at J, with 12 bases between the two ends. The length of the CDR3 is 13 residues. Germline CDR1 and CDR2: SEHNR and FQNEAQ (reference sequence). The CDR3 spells CASQGPPSYEQYF. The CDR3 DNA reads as TGTGCCAGTCAGGGGCCCCCCTCCTACGAGCAGTACTTC.

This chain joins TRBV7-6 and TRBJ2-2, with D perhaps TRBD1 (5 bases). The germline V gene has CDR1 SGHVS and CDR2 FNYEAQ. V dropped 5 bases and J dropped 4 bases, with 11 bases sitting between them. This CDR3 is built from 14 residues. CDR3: CASSERGSTGELFF. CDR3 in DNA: TGTGCCAGCAGCGAAAGGGGCAGCACCGGGGAGCTGTTTTTT.

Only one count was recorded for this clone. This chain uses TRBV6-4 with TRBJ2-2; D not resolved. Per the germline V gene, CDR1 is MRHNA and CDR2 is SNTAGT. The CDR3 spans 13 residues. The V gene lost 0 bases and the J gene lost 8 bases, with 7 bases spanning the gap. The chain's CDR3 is CASSDSSGGELFF. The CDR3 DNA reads TGTGCCAGCAGTGACTCGAGTGGGGGGGAGCTGTTTTTT.

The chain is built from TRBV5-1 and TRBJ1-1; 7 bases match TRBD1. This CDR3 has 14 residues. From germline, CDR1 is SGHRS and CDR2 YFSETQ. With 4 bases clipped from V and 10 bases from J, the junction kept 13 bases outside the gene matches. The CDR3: CASSREGAGLGAFF. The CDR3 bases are TGCGCCAGCAGCCGTGAGGGGGCCGGTTTGGGAGCTTTCTTT.

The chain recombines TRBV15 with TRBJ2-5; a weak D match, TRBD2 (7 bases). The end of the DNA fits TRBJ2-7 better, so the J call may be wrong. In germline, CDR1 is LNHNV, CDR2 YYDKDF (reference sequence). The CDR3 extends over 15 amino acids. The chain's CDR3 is CATSRDVGGPDEQYF. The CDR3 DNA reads TGTGCCACCAGCAGAGATGTGGGGGGGCCCGACGAGCAGTACTTC.

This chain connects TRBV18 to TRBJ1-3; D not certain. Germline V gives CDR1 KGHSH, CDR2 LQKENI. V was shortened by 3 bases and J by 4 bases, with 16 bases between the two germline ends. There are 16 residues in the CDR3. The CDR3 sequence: CASSPLQDPQGNTIYF. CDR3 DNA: TGTGCCAGCTCACCTCTCCAGGACCCCCAAGGAAACACCATATATTTT.

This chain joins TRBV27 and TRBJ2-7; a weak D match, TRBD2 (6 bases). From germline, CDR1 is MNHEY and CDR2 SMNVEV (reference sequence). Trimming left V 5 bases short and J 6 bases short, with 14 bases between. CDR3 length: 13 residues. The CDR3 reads CASSRRGGREQYF. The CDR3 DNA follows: TGTGCCAGCAGTCGTCGGGGAGGCCGCGAGCAGTACTTC.

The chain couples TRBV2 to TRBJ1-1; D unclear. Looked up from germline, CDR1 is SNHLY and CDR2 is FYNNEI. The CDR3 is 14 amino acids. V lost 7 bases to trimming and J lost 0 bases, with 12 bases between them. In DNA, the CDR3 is TGTGCCAGCACTCGGCGGACGTTGAACACTGAAGCTTTCTTT. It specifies CASTRRTLNTEAFF.

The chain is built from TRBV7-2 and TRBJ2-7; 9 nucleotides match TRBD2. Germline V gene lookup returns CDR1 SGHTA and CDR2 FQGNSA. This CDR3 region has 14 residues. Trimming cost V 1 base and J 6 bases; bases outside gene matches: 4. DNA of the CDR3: TGTGCCAGCAGCTTAGACAGTAGCGGGGGCGAGCAGTACTTC. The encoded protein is CASSLDSSGGEQYF.

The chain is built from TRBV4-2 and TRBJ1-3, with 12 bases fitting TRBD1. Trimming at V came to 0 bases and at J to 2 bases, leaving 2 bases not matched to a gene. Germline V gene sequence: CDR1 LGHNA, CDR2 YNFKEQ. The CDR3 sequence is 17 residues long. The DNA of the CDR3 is TGTGCCAGCAGCCAAGAGGGGACAGGGGGCGCTGGAAACACCATATATTTT. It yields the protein CASSQEGTGGAGNTIYF.

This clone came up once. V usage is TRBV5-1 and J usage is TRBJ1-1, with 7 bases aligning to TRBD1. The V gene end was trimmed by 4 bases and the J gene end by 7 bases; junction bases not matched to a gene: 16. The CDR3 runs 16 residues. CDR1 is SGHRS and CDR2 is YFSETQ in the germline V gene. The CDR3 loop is CASSLNERGTEVEAFF. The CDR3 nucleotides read TGCGCCAGCAGCCTAAACGAACGAGGGACAGAGGTTGAAGCTTTCTTT. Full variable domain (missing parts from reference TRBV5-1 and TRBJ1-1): KAGVTQTPRYLIKTRGQQVTLSCSPISGHRSVSWYQQTPGQGLQFLFEYFSETQRNKGNFPGRFSGRQFSNSRSEMNVSTLELGDSALYLCASSLNERGTEVEAFFGQGTRLTVV.

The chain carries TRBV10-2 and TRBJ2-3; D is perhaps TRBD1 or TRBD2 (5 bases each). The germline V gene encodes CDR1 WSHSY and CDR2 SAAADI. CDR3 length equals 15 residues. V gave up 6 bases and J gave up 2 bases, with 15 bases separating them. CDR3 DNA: TGCGCCAGCAGCACCGGGACGGCAATCACAGATACGCAGTATTTT. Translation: CASSTGTAITDTQYF.